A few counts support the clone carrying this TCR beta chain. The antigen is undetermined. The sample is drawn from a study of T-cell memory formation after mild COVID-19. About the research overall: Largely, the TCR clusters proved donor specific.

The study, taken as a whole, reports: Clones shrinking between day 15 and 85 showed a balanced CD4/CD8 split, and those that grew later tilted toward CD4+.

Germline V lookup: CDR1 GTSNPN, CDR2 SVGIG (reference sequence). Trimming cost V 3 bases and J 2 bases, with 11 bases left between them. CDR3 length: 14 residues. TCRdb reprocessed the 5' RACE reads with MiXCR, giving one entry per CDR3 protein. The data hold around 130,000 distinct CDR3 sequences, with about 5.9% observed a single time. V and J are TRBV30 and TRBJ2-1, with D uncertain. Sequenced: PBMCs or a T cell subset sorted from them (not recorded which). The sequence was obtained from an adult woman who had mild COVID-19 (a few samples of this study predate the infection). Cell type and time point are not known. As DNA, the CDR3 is TGTGCCTGGAGCCGCTCTATGGCCTACAATGAGCAGTTCTTC. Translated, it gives CAWSRSMAYNEQFF. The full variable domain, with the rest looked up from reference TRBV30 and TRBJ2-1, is SQTIHQWPATLVQPVGSPLSLECTVEGTSNPNLYWYRQAAGRGLQLLFYSVGIGQISSEVPQNLSASRPQDRQFILSSKKLLLSDSGFYLCAWSRSMAYNEQFFGPGTRLTVL.